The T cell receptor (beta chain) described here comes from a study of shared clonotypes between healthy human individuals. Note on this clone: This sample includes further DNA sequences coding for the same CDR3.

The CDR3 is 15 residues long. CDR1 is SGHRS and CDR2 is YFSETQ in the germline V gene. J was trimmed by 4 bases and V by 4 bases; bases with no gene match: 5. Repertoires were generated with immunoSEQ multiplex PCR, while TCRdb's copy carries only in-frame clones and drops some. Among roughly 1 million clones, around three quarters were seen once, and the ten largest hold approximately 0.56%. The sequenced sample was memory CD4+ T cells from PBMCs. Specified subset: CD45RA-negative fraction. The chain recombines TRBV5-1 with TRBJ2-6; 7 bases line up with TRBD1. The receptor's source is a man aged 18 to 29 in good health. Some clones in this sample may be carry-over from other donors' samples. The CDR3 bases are TGCGCCAGCAGCCCAGGGACAGCAGGGGCCAACGTCCTGACTTTC. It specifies CASSPGTAGANVLTF.